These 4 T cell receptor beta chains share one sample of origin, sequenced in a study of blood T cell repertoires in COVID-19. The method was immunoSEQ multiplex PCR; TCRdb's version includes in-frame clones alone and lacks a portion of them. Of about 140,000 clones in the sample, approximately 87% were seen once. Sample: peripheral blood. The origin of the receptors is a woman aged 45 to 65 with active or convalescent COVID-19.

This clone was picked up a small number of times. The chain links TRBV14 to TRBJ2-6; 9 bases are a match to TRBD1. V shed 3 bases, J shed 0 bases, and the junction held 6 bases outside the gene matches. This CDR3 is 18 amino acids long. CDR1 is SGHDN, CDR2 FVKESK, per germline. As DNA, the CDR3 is TGTGCCAGCAGCCACTTGACAGGGGGAACCTCTGGGGCCAACGTCCTGACTTTC. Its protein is CASSHLTGGTSGANVLTF.

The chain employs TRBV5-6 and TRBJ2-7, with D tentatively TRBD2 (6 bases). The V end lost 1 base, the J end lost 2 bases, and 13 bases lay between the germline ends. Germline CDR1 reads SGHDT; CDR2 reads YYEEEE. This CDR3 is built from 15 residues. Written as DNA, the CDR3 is TGTGCCAGCAGCTTGCCGGGGGTGGGAACCTACGAGCAGTACTTC. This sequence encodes CASSLPGVGTYEQYF.

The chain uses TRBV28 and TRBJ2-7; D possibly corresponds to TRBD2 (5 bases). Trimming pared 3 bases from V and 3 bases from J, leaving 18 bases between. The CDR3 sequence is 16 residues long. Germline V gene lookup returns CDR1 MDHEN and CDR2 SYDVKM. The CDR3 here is CASSLALILGVYEQYF. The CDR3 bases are TGTGCCAGCAGTTTGGCCTTAATTCTGGGAGTCTACGAGCAGTACTTC.

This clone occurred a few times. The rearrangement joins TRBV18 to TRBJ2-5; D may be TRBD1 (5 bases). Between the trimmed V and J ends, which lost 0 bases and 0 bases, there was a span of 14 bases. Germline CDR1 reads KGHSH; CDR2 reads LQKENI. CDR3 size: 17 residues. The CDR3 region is CASSPPGGLRDQETQYF. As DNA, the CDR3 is TGTGCCAGCTCACCACCTGGTGGCCTCAGGGACCAAGAGACCCAGTACTTC.